Many counts were recorded for the clone carrying this TCR beta chain. This specimen belongs to a study of human T cells and chemical hapten exposure. In TCRdb, the RACE reads were re-called with MiXCR into one record per CDR3 protein. The table shows 75,000 to 100,000 distinct CDR3 sequences, with 9% to 9.5% occurring only once. There are 11 residues in the CDR3. Trimming removed 0 bases from V and 4 bases from J, with 1 base in between. Germline-derived CDR1 and CDR2 are GTSNPN and SVGIG (reference sequence). Indicated time point: patch test 2, 6 weeks after DPC sensitization. As to treatment: therapeutic diphenylcyclopropenone sensitization with weekly scalp DPC.

The sequence was obtained from a woman aged 40 to 50 with alopecia areata. Some clones in this sample may be carry-over from other donors' samples. The chain uses TRBV30 and TRBJ1-3, with unresolved D. The sequences come from whole blood, collected in connection with sensitization to the hapten diphenylcyclopropenone (DPC). CDR3 sequence: CAWSVGNTIYF. The DNA for the CDR3 is TGTGCCTGGAGTGTCGGAAACACCATATATTTT.